The present TCR beta chain was sequenced within a study of cytomegalovirus exposure and HLA in healthy donors. V lost 2 bases to trimming and J lost 3 bases; unmatched junction nucleotides: 8. Per the germline V gene, CDR1 is SGHRS and CDR2 is YFSETQ. This CDR3 spans 16 amino acids. Comment on this clone: As yet, its antigen is unknown.

Findings of the study overall: The listing of roughly 160 TCR beta chains classed them as cytomegalovirus-associated. Rarity characterized most TCR sequences, yet some public TCRs appeared in many donors.

Profiled with immunoSEQ multiplex PCR; TCRdb holds only in-frame clones, not every one. This table has 300,000 to 400,000 clones, more than 80% appearing once. This TCR derives from a woman aged 18 to 35 in good health and CMV-seronegative. The source material was PBMCs. The chain has TRBV5-1 and TRBJ2-1, with 7 bases identical to TRBD1. The CDR3 bases are TGCGCCAGCAGCTTACGCACAGGGGCCCTCTACAATGAGCAGTTCTTC. This codes for CASSLRTGALYNEQFF.